The clone carrying this T cell receptor (beta chain) showed up many times. The antigen remains unidentified. The sample belongs to a study of CD8+CD57+ T cells in acquired aplastic anemia. About the research overall: The study obtained an average of roughly 2.9 ug of DNA from sorted CD4+ and CD8+ cells.

CDR3 and TCR beta VDJ profiling relied on a genomic DNA template. TCRdb reanalysed the reads using MiXCR and keeps one entry per CDR3 protein. The sample lists tens of thousands of distinct CDR3 sequences; under 50% were seen once. Overall study results and limits: Patients and controls shared 25 to 35 CD8+ CDR3 sequences, highly expressed in patients. Patients and healthy controls showed no significant CD8+ Simpson's diversity difference.

The junction had 12 bases not matched to a gene; V was cut back by 6 bases and J by 8 bases. The germline V gene has CDR1 KGHDR and CDR2 SFDVKD. The length of the CDR3 is 16 residues. The source is a human donor in good health, serving as a control. This sequence joins TRBV24-1 and TRBJ2-1; 10 nucleotides line up with TRBD1. The sequencing input was sorted CD4+, CD8+, or CD8+CD57+ T cells (not recorded which) from PBMCs. The CDR3 protein is CATSLPGQGIGDEQFF. Written as DNA, the CDR3 is TGTGCCACCAGTCTACCGGGACAGGGGATTGGCGATGAGCAGTTCTTC.